The next 27 T cell receptor beta chains were all read from a single sample in a study of blood T cell repertoires in COVID-19. The data were produced by immunoSEQ multiplex PCR, yet TCRdb's version contains in-frame clones alone and is incomplete. The repertoire holds roughly 190,000 clones, around 84% seen once, with less than 3.5% in the top ten. The source material was PBMCs or T cells enriched from blood (not recorded which). The receptors derive from a woman aged 30 to 39 who had been exposed to COVID-19.

The genes are TRBV9 and TRBJ1-1; the D gene is possibly TRBD1 (6 bases). Trimming shortened V by 2 bases and J by 3 bases, and 11 bases separated the two germline ends. The length of the CDR3 is 14 residues. In germline, CDR1 is SGDLS, CDR2 YYNGEE. CDR3 nucleotide sequence: TGTGCCAGCAGCGTGCGGGGGCTCGACACTGAAGCTTTCTTT. Protein: CASSVRGLDTEAFF.

This clone was seen more than once but under ten times. The CDR3 region has the DNA TGTGCCAGCAGCTTAGTAGGGACAGGGCCTGGAAACACCATATATTTT. This codes for CASSLVGTGPGNTIYF. V usage is TRBV7-8 and J usage is TRBJ1-3; 9 bases agree with TRBD1. Looked up from germline, CDR1 is SGHVS and CDR2 is FQNEAQ. The CDR3 consists of 16 residues. V gave up 1 base and J gave up 2 bases; unmatched junction bases: 3. Using reference TRBV7-8 and TRBJ1-3 for the parts outside the CDR3, the full variable domain is GAGVSQSPRYKVAKRGQDVALRCDPISGHVSLFWYQQALGQGPEFLTYFQNEAQLDKSGLPSDRFFAERPEGSVSTLKIQRTQQEDSAVYLCASSLVGTGPGNTIYFGEGSWLTVV.

The chain combines TRBV28 with TRBJ1-1, with D possibly TRBD1 on 5 matching bases. Trimming removed 5 bases at V and 6 bases at J, with 22 bases between. Germline-derived CDR1 and CDR2 are MDHEN and SYDVKM. The CDR3 length is 16 residues. The CDR3 sequence is CASSGLRGPTGAEAFF. CDR3 DNA sequence: TGTGCCAGCAGTGGCCTGCGGGGCCCAACGGGTGCTGAAGCTTTCTTT.

The rearrangement uses TRBV12-3 or TRBV12-4 and TRBJ1-1, with 8 positions matching TRBD1. The V and J ends lost 5 bases and 5 bases, in that order; junction bases with no gene match: 1. The CDR3 totals 12 residues. Written as DNA, the CDR3 is TGTGCCAGCAGTCGGGACAGGACTGAAGCTTTCTTT. This gives the protein CASSRDRTEAFF.

This clone has just a few counts. This chain uses TRBV6-4 with TRBJ2-7, with TRBD2 as a possible D gene (6 bases). CDR3 length: 14 amino acids. The V gene's germline CDR1 is MRHNA and CDR2 SNTAGT. The V and J ends lost 0 bases and 1 base respectively, with 7 bases between them. CDR3 region: CASSDSEGSYEQYF. The CDR3 coding sequence is TGTGCCAGCAGTGACTCGGAGGGTTCCTACGAGCAGTACTTC.

This clone appeared a single time. The J gene is TRBJ1-1, the V gene TRBV10-3; 8 bases agree with TRBD1. Trimming cost V 4 bases and J 6 bases; bases outside gene matches: 4. The germline gives CDR1 ENHRY, CDR2 SYGVKD. The CDR3 runs to 13 residues. The CDR3 reads CAISAGGVAEAFF. DNA of the CDR3: TGTGCCATCAGTGCAGGGGGCGTCGCTGAAGCTTTCTTT.

The J gene is TRBJ2-7, the V gene TRBV11-2, with 9 bases aligning to TRBD1. V shed 2 bases and J 1 base; nucleotides not matched to a gene: 6. Germline CDR1 reads SGHAT; CDR2 reads FQNNGV. CDR3 length equals 16 residues. In DNA, the CDR3 is TGTGCCAGCAGCTTAAGAGGGGACAGGGTGTCCTACGAGCAGTACTTC. It encodes CASSLRGDRVSYEQYF.

This chain uses TRBV4-3 with TRBJ1-5; D perhaps matches TRBD1 (5 bases). V was trimmed by 4 bases and J by 0 bases, leaving 10 bases between them. This CDR3 contains 15 residues. Germline loops: CDR1 LGHNA, CDR2 YSLEER. Written as DNA, the CDR3 is TGCGCCAGCAGCCGTAACAGGTATAGCAATCAGCCCCAGCATTTT. This encodes CASSRNRYSNQPQHF.

The gene calls are TRBV6-2 or TRBV6-3 and TRBJ2-1; TRBD2 matches at 9 bases. V gave up 6 bases and J gave up 0 bases; unmatched junction bases: 3. The CDR3 consists of 15 residues. Germline lookup yields CDR1 MNHEY and CDR2 SVGEGT. Here the CDR3 DNA reads TGTGCCAGCAGCTTACTAGCGGGCTCCTACAATGAGCAGTTCTTC. Protein sequence: CASSLLAGSYNEQFF.

This clone was seen many times. The chain is built from TRBV7-9 and TRBJ2-2; a possible D gene is TRBD2 (5 bases). This CDR3 has 15 residues. V lost 6 bases, J lost 7 bases, and 18 bases lay in between. Per the germline V gene, CDR1 is SEHNR and CDR2 is FQNEAQ (reference sequence). CDR3 coding DNA: TGTGCCAGCAGACACAAACAGATGAGCGGCGGGGAGCTGTTTTTT. Translating gives CASRHKQMSGGELFF.

The V call is TRBV5-1, the J call TRBJ2-7; 9 nucleotides match TRBD2. The length of the CDR3 is 16 residues. The V and J ends lost 4 bases and 1 base, in that order; junction bases with no gene match: 9. CDR1 is SGHRS, CDR2 YFSETQ, per germline. CDR3 residues: CASSDGASGASYEQYF. The CDR3 coding sequence is TGCGCCAGCAGCGACGGCGCTAGCGGGGCATCCTACGAGCAGTACTTC.

The chain carries TRBV10-3 and TRBJ2-1, with 10 bases fitting TRBD2. Germline V gives CDR1 ENHRY, CDR2 SYGVKD. This CDR3 comprises 15 residues. After removal of 3 bases from V and 3 bases from J, the junction contained 2 bases not matched to a gene. CDR3: CAISDLAGVYNEQFF. DNA of the CDR3: TGTGCCATCAGTGATCTAGCGGGGGTCTACAATGAGCAGTTCTTC.

The J gene is TRBJ1-6, the V gene TRBV2; 8 positions match TRBD1. Germline V gene data show CDR1 as SNHLY and CDR2 as FYNNEI. The V segment lost 7 bases and the J segment 10 bases; nucleotides outside the gene matches: 6. The CDR3 is 13 amino acids. CDR3 nucleotides: TGTGCCAGCAATCTCAGGGGGCAATCACCCCTCCACTTT. Translated: CASNLRGQSPLHF.

The genes are TRBV4-1 and TRBJ1-5, with D perhaps matching TRBD1 (5 bases). The CDR3 totals 15 residues. Germline-derived CDR1 and CDR2 are MGHRA and YSYEKL. Trimming stripped 0 bases from V and 3 bases from J, with 9 bases between. The CDR3 coding sequence is TGCGCCAGCAGCCAAGATCAGGGAACCAATCAGCCCCAGCATTTT. Translating gives CASSQDQGTNQPQHF.

Remarks on this clone: One junction end does not reproduce the germline sequence, and a read error may be involved. The chain recombines TRBV19 with TRBJ2-7, with D perhaps TRBD1 (5 bases). Germline V CDR1 and CDR2: LNHDA, SQIVND (reference sequence). The CDR3 length is 13 residues. This CDR3 reads CASRIADSQEQYF. The CDR3 DNA reads TGTGCCAGTAGAATAGCCGACAGTCAGGAGCAGTACTTC.

The J gene is TRBJ1-1, the V gene TRBV12-3 or TRBV12-4; TRBD1 matches at 9 bases. The CDR3 consists of 13 residues. Germline trimming cut 6 bases from V and 6 bases from J; bases unmatched to any gene: 5. CDR3 bases: TGTGCCAGCAGCACTACAGGGGGCTCTGAAGCTTTCTTT. This translates into CASSTTGGSEAFF.

This clone showed up just once. The V gene is TRBV5-1, the J gene TRBJ2-2; 10 bases fit TRBD1. The CDR3 has 16 residues. After removal of 3 bases from V and 0 bases from J, the junction contained 2 bases not matched to a gene. Germline loops: CDR1 SGHRS, CDR2 YFSETQ. The CDR3 loop reads CASSYGQGANTGELFF. The CDR3 DNA sequence: TGCGCCAGCAGCTACGGACAGGGGGCGAACACCGGGGAGCTGTTTTTT.

Here the CDR3 DNA reads TGTGCCAGCGACTTGGGGGCTGAAGAGACCCAGTACTTC. This gives the protein CASDLGAEETQYF. The gene calls are TRBV2 and TRBJ2-5, with D maybe TRBD1 (6 bases). There are 13 residues in the CDR3. V gave up 8 bases and J gave up 3 bases, with 13 bases separating them. Per germline, CDR1 SNHLY and CDR2 FYNNEI.

This clone was seen just once. This rearrangement joins TRBV19 to TRBJ1-3, with no clear D. Germline loops: CDR1 LNHDA, CDR2 SQIVND (reference sequence). The CDR3 consists of 14 residues. V was clipped by 7 bases and J by 4 bases, with 14 bases between them. The CDR3 DNA is TGTGCCAGTACCTCACTTGGTACGGGAAACACCATATATTTT. Translated: CASTSLGTGNTIYF.

There are a few counts of this clone. The chain uses TRBV5-1 and TRBJ1-5, with 8 bases lining up with TRBD1. CDR1 SGHRS and CDR2 YFSETQ come from the germline V gene. V gave up 3 bases and J gave up 5 bases; unmatched junction bases: 7. The CDR3 extends over 15 amino acids. The CDR3 protein is CASSSDTGGDQPQHF. CDR3 nucleotides: TGCGCCAGCAGCTCGGATACAGGGGGGGATCAGCCCCAGCATTTT.

J is TRBJ1-2 and V is TRBV7-9, with TRBD1 matching over 9 bases. Germline V gene sequence: CDR1 SEHNR, CDR2 FQNEAQ (reference sequence). The CDR3 is 16 residues long. Trimming at V came to 5 bases and at J to 6 bases, leaving 13 bases not matched to a gene. CDR3 protein: CASSPGTGPGLDGYTF. The CDR3 region has the DNA TGTGCCAGCAGCCCAGGGACAGGGCCGGGACTCGATGGCTACACCTTC.

The V call is TRBV19, the J call TRBJ1-2, with a weak D call TRBD1 (5 bases). The CDR3 length is 15 residues. CDR1 and CDR2 (germline): LNHDA, SQIVND (reference sequence). Trimming took 8 bases from V and 0 from J, leaving 16 bases between them. CDR3 loop: CASHQGLTPNYGYTF. In DNA form, the CDR3 reads TGTGCCAGTCACCAGGGACTCACCCCTAACTATGGCTACACCTTC. Full variable domain (missing parts from reference TRBV19 and TRBJ1-2): DGGITQSPKYLFRKEGQNVTLSCEQNLNHDAMYWYRQDPGQGLRLIYYSQIVNDFQKGDIAEGYSVSREKKESFPLTVTSAQKNPTAFYLCASHQGLTPNYGYTFGSGTRLTVV.

The CDR3 DNA reads TGTGCCAGCAGCTTTGGCGGTTCGTTGCAGAATTCCTACAATGAGCAGTTCTTC. This translates into CASSFGGSLQNSYNEQFF. The chain joins TRBV7-9 to TRBJ2-1; D is uncertain. This CDR3 spans 18 amino acids. The germline V gene has CDR1 SEHNR and CDR2 FQNEAQ (reference sequence). The V end was cut by 3 bases, the J end by 1 base, with 19 bases between.

There are a few counts of this clone. The J gene is TRBJ1-5, the V gene TRBV19, with TRBD1 matching over 8 bases. The CDR3 extends over 16 amino acids. V shed 7 bases and J 2 bases; nucleotides not matched to a gene: 10. Germline CDR1 reads LNHDA; CDR2 reads SQIVND (reference sequence). In DNA, the CDR3 is TGTGCCAGTATTTCTCGACAGGGACAGGGCAATCAGCCCCAGCATTTT. Amino acid sequence: CASISRQGQGNQPQHF.

The J gene is TRBJ1-1, the V gene TRBV3-1 (or the pseudogene TRBV3-2); D is unclear. The length of the CDR3 is 13 residues. V dropped 1 base and J dropped 8 bases, with 11 bases sitting between them. In germline, CDR1 is LGHDT, CDR2 YNNKEL (reference sequence). The CDR3 nucleotides read TGTGCCAGCAGCCAAGTTCCTAGAGACGAAGCTTTCTTT. Protein sequence: CASSQVPRDEAFF.

The V and J genes are TRBV2 and TRBJ2-7; no clear D gene. Germline V gives CDR1 SNHLY, CDR2 FYNNEI. V shed 1 base and J shed 1 base, with 8 bases lying between them. This CDR3 is built from 14 residues. CDR3 amino acids: CASSEEILSYEQYF. The CDR3 nucleotides read TGTGCCAGCAGTGAAGAAATCCTTTCCTACGAGCAGTACTTC.

This chain links TRBV19 with TRBJ2-1; 8 nucleotides agree with TRBD1. Trimming at V came to 5 bases and at J to 9 bases, leaving 6 bases not matched to a gene. Germline lookup yields CDR1 LNHDA and CDR2 SQIVND (reference sequence). CDR3 length: 13 amino acids. The chain's CDR3 is CASSSTGDVEQFF. The CDR3 DNA follows: TGTGCCAGTAGTTCGACAGGGGACGTTGAGCAGTTCTTC.